The 12 T cell receptor beta chains below all came from one sample that was sequenced in a study of blood T cell repertoires in COVID-19. Only in-frame clones appear in the TCRdb table, and some are missing; sequencing was by immunoSEQ multiplex PCR. The table records some 220,000 clones, 80% to 85% of them present only once. Sequenced input: peripheral blood. The origin of the receptors is a woman aged 60-70 years with acute or convalescent COVID-19.

J is TRBJ2-7 and V is TRBV25-1; TRBD1 might be the D (5 bases). The germline gives CDR1 MGHDK, CDR2 SYGVNS. With 2 bases removed from V and 6 bases from J, the gap between germline ends came to 11 bases. CDR3 length: 13 amino acids. The CDR3: CASSEPGSSEQYF. The CDR3 DNA sequence: TGTGCCAGCAGTGAACCAGGGTCGTCCGAGCAGTACTTC.

This rearrangement joins TRBV30 to TRBJ1-2, with D unresolved. Germline V CDR1 and CDR2: GTSNPN, SVGIG (reference sequence). There are 13 residues in the CDR3. The V and J ends lost 0 bases and 8 bases respectively, with 13 bases between them. This chain's CDR3 is CAWSVLRDSGYTF. The CDR3 DNA reads TGTGCCTGGAGTGTACTCCGAGACTCCGGCTACACCTTC.

The chain links TRBV7-8 to TRBJ1-1; 9 bases align to TRBD1. The CDR3 sequence is 14 residues long. Trimming at V came to 6 bases and at J to 3 bases, leaving 5 bases not matched to a gene. Looked up from germline, CDR1 is SGHVS and CDR2 is FQNEAQ. The CDR3 sequence is CASRLDRGYTEAFF. The CDR3 region has the DNA TGTGCCAGCAGACTGGACAGGGGATACACTGAAGCTTTCTTT.

The chain couples TRBV7-8 to TRBJ1-1; a weak D match, TRBD1 (5 bases). CDR1 SGHVS and CDR2 FQNEAQ come from the germline V gene. The V gene lost 5 bases and the J gene lost 4 bases, with 20 bases spanning the gap. The CDR3 runs to 16 residues. CDR3 in amino acids: CASSHTEQALFTEAFF. The CDR3 DNA is TGTGCCAGCAGCCATACCGAACAGGCCCTATTCACTGAAGCTTTCTTT.

This rearrangement joins TRBV6-1 to TRBJ1-2; 10 nucleotides agree with TRBD1. In germline, CDR1 is MNHNS, CDR2 SASEGT. This CDR3 has 15 amino acids. V trimming: 0 bases; J trimming: 4 bases; junction bases outside the gene matches: 2. CDR3 DNA: TGTGCCAGCAGTGAAGCGCGGACAGGGGGCTATGGCTACACCTTC. This sequence encodes CASSEARTGGYGYTF.

The sample holds one count of this clone. The V call is TRBV20-1, the J call TRBJ1-2; 10 bases are shared with TRBD1. The CDR3 extends over 14 amino acids. Germline lookup yields CDR1 DFQATT and CDR2 SNEGSKA (reference sequence). The V gene end was trimmed by 3 bases and the J gene end by 6 bases; junction bases not matched to a gene: 7. The CDR3 loop is CSASGDRGDHGYTF. In nucleotides, the CDR3 is TGCAGTGCTAGTGGGGACAGGGGTGATCATGGCTACACCTTC.

The CDR3 loop is CASSIQGSIRELFF. The CDR3 nucleotides are TGTGCCAGCAGCATCCAGGGATCGATCAGGGAGCTGTTTTTT. J is TRBJ2-2 and V is TRBV7-9, with a possible D match to TRBD1 (5 bases). The CDR3 has 14 residues. V gave up 5 bases and J gave up 9 bases, with 16 bases separating them. Germline lookup yields CDR1 SEHNR and CDR2 FQNEAQ (reference sequence). Complete variable domain (other parts from reference TRBV7-9 and TRBJ2-2): DTGVSQNPRHKITKRGQNVTFRCDPISEHNRLYWYRQTLGQGPEFLTYFQNEAQLEKSRLLSDRFSAERPKGSFSTLEIQRTEQGDSAMYLCASSIQGSIRELFFGEGSRLTVL.

The chain is built from TRBV5-6 and TRBJ1-5; D is perhaps TRBD1 (5 bases). CDR3 length: 15 residues. V dropped 1 base and J dropped 10 bases, with 18 bases sitting between them. Germline loops: CDR1 SGHDT, CDR2 YYEEEE. CDR3 residues: CASSLKGREAQPQHF. CDR3 bases: TGTGCCAGCAGCTTGAAGGGCAGGGAAGCTCAACCCCAGCATTTT.

The chain links TRBV9 to TRBJ2-2, with 9 bases matching TRBD1. CDR1 is SGDLS, CDR2 YYNGEE, per germline. The CDR3 covers 15 residues. The J segment lost 4 bases and the V segment lost 3 bases, leaving 4 bases of the junction unmatched. CDR3 sequence: CASSGQGVSTGELFF. DNA for the CDR3: TGTGCCAGCAGCGGACAGGGGGTTAGCACCGGGGAGCTGTTTTTT.

The chain has TRBV28 and TRBJ2-3; D is perhaps TRBD2 (5 bases). The V end was cut by 3 bases, the J end by 5 bases, with 15 bases between. The CDR3 covers 15 residues. Germline V lookup: CDR1 MDHEN, CDR2 SYDVKM. This CDR3 is CASSFVESGGDTQYF. The DNA of the CDR3 is TGTGCCAGCAGTTTCGTCGAGTCAGGAGGAGATACGCAGTATTTT.

Only one count was recorded for this clone. The chain combines TRBV7-2 with TRBJ1-2; 7 bases line up with TRBD1. Unmatched junction bases numbered 15, after V lost 1 base and J lost 1 base. Germline loops: CDR1 SGHTA, CDR2 FQGNSA. The CDR3 covers 19 residues. The CDR3 DNA is TGTGCCAGCAGCTTAGTTTCCGGGACAGTCCCCCTCGTTAACTATGGCTACACCTTC. Its translation is CASSLVSGTVPLVNYGYTF.

The rearrangement joins TRBV6-2 or TRBV6-3 to TRBJ1-1; D call uncertain. The V end lost 2 bases, the J end lost 1 base, and 8 bases lay between the germline ends. The germline CDR1 and CDR2 sequences are MNHEY and SVGEGT. The CDR3 sequence is 14 residues long. This CDR3 reads CASSYGPPNTEAFF. The DNA for the CDR3 is TGTGCCAGCAGTTACGGGCCCCCGAACACTGAAGCTTTCTTT.